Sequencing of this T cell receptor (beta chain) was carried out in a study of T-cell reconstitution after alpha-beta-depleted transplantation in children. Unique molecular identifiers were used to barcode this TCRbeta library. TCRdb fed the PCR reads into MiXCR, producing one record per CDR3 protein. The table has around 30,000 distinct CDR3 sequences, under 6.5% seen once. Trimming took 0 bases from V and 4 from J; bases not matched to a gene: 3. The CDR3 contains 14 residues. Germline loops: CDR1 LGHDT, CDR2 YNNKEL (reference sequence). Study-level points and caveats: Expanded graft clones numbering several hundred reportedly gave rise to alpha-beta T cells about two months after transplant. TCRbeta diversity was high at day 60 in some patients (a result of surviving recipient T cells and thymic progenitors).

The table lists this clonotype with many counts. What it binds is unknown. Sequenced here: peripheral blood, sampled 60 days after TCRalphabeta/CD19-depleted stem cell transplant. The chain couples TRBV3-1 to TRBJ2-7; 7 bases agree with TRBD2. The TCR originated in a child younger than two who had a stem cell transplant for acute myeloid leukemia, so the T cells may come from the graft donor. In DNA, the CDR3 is TGTGCCAGCAGCCAAGAGCTAGCGGTTTACGAGCAGTACTTC. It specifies CASSQELAVYEQYF.